The text below deals with one T cell receptor beta chain. Germline V gives CDR1 SGHKS, CDR2 YYEKEE (reference sequence). CDR3 length: 15 residues. V was trimmed by 0 bases and J by 7 bases, leaving 13 bases between them. Using its own MiXCR run on the 5' RACE reads, TCRdb lists one record per CDR3 protein. The sample consists of roughly 320,000 distinct CDR3 sequences, 25% to 30% of them appearing once. The data belong to a study of T-cell memory formation after mild COVID-19. In the study overall: The TCR clusters were mostly specific to one donor.

This chain connects TRBV5-5 to TRBJ1-4; no firm D call. Sequencing was carried out using PBMCs or a T cell subset sorted from them (not recorded which). The origin of this receptor is an adult woman who had mild COVID-19 (a few samples of this study predate the infection). Cell type and time point are not known. The CDR3 bases are TGTGCCAGCAGCTTGGCCGAGAGGACGCGTGAAAAACTGTTTTTT. Protein sequence: CASSLAERTREKLFF.